The rows below give T cell receptor beta chains drawn from one sample of a study of technical replicates of blood from a handful of donors. Method: immunoSEQ multiplex PCR; TCRdb's copy keeps in-frame clones and lacks some. The table lists under 85,000 clones, 97% of them singletons. The sequenced sample was T cells isolated from PBMCs. Receptors were obtained from a human donor in good health. Each CDR3 is given with its conserved first and last residue. The D gene is left open where the match is weak. Clone size is not always given. Where it is, it says once, few, many or a class for expanded clones.

clone_size: .; d_call: TRBD1; v_call: TRBV18; j_call: TRBJ1-4; cdr3_length: 17; cdr3_aa: CASSPMDRGLVNEKLFF; cdr3_nt: TGTGCCAGCTCACCAATGGACAGGGGGCTGGTTAATGAAAAACTGTTTTTT
clone_size: .; d_call: .; v_call: TRBV10-1; j_call: TRBJ1-5; cdr3_length: 13; cdr3_aa: CASSPGFSQPQHF; cdr3_nt: TGCGCCAGCAGTCCAGGGTTTAGTCAGCCCCAGCATTTT
clone_size: once; d_call: .; v_call: TRBV15; j_call: TRBJ2-6; cdr3_length: 14; cdr3_aa: CATSRETGANVLTF; cdr3_nt: TGTGCCACCAGCAGAGAAACAGGGGCCAACGTCCTGACTTTC
clone_size: once; d_call: .; v_call: TRBV2; j_call: TRBJ2-7; cdr3_length: 15; cdr3_aa: CASSEAFPTGREQYF; cdr3_nt: TGTGCCAGCAGTGAAGCCTTCCCTACAGGGCGCGAGCAGTACTTC
clone_size: .; d_call: TRBD1; v_call: TRBV2; j_call: TRBJ2-1; cdr3_length: 14; cdr3_aa: CASSAQGSYNEQFF; cdr3_nt: TGTGCCAGCAGTGCACAGGGGAGCTACAATGAGCAGTTCTTC
clone_size: .; d_call: .; v_call: TRBV28; j_call: TRBJ2-7; cdr3_length: 10; cdr3_aa: CATLAYEQYF; cdr3_nt: TGTGCCACCTTAGCCTACGAGCAGTACTTC
clone_size: .; d_call: .; v_call: TRBV10-1; j_call: TRBJ2-1; cdr3_length: 16; cdr3_aa: CASSEVSGDRYNEQFF; cdr3_nt: TGCGCCAGCAGTGAGGTTTCCGGAGATCGTTACAATGAGCAGTTCTTC
clone_size: .; d_call: TRBD1; v_call: TRBV2; j_call: TRBJ2-3; cdr3_length: 15; cdr3_aa: CASSGQGVGVDTQYF; cdr3_nt: TGTGCCAGCAGTGGACAGGGGGTTGGGGTTGATACGCAGTATTTT
clone_size: .; d_call: TRBD1; v_call: TRBV9; j_call: TRBJ2-5; cdr3_length: 16; cdr3_aa: CASSVVQGMGQETQYF; cdr3_nt: TGTGCCAGCAGCGTAGTACAGGGGATGGGGCAAGAGACCCAGTACTTC
clone_size: once; d_call: TRBD2; v_call: TRBV25-1; j_call: TRBJ2-1; cdr3_length: 16; cdr3_aa: CASSEYSSGARNEQFF; cdr3_nt: TGTGCCAGCAGTGAATATTCTAGCGGGGCTCGCAATGAGCAGTTCTTC
clone_size: .; d_call: .; v_call: TRBV7-9; j_call: TRBJ1-1; cdr3_length: 18; cdr3_aa: CASSLGKPGRRMNTEAFF; cdr3_nt: TGTGCCAGCAGCTTAGGTAAACCAGGACGGAGGATGAACACTGAAGCTTTCTTT
clone_size: .; d_call: .; v_call: TRBV10-1; j_call: TRBJ2-1; cdr3_length: 17; cdr3_aa: CASSESTGVRRYNEQFF; cdr3_nt: TGCGCCAGCAGTGAGTCGACGGGGGTGCGGCGGTACAATGAGCAGTTCTTC
clone_size: .; d_call: TRBD2; v_call: TRBV11-3; j_call: TRBJ2-3; cdr3_length: 15; cdr3_aa: CASSYSGRGTDTQYF; cdr3_nt: TGTGCCAGCAGCTATAGCGGGAGAGGGACAGATACGCAGTATTTT
clone_size: .; d_call: .; v_call: TRBV11-1; j_call: TRBJ2-1; cdr3_length: 12; cdr3_aa: CASSLTSREQFF; cdr3_nt: TGTGCCAGCAGCTTAACTAGCAGAGAGCAGTTCTTC
clone_size: .; d_call: .; v_call: TRBV10-3; j_call: TRBJ2-5; cdr3_length: 15; cdr3_aa: CAISESQVNQETQYF; cdr3_nt: TGTGCCATCAGTGAGAGTCAGGTTAATCAAGAGACCCAGTACTTC
clone_size: once; d_call: TRBD1; v_call: TRBV28; j_call: TRBJ1-4; cdr3_length: 16; cdr3_aa: CASSLTGQGLSGKLFF; cdr3_nt: TGTGCCAGCAGTCTTACCGGACAGGGGCTTTCTGGAAAACTGTTTTTT